This T cell receptor (beta chain) was sequenced during a study of CD8+CD57+ T cells in acquired aplastic anemia. Study context: When averaged, DNA from sorted CD4+ and CD8+ cells came to approximately 3.2 ug. The study, taken as a whole, reports: Patients shared around 31 CD8+ CDR3 sequences with controls.

On this clonotype: Its antigen is unidentified.

Profiles of TCR beta VDJ and CDR3 were generated from a genomic DNA template. TCRdb re-called the reads with MiXCR, one entry per CDR3 protein. The data show under 350,000 distinct CDR3 sequences, roughly 59% seen once. The CDR3 has 15 amino acids. The germline V gene has CDR1 SGHNT and CDR2 YYREEE (reference sequence). V gave up 4 bases and J gave up 5 bases, with 15 bases separating them. Patients chosen for sequencing had CD8+CD57+ cells that had expanded, as shown by flow cytometry. Source material: sorted CD4+, CD8+, or CD8+CD57+ T cells (not recorded which) from PBMCs. The chain employs TRBV5-4 and TRBJ2-2, with D possibly TRBD2 on 5 matching bases. This TCR derives from a human donor with aplastic anemia. CDR3: CASSRIEGGTGELFF. The CDR3 DNA reads as TGTGCCAGCAGCCGGATCGAGGGTGGGACCGGGGAGCTGTTTTTT. The variable domain in full, with the rest retrieved from reference TRBV5-4 and TRBJ2-2, is ETGVTQSPTHLIKTRGQQVTLRCSSQSGHNTVSWYQQALGQGPQFIFQYYREEENGRGNFPPRFSGLQFPNYSSELNVNALELDDSALYLCASSRIEGGTGELFFGEGSRLTVL.